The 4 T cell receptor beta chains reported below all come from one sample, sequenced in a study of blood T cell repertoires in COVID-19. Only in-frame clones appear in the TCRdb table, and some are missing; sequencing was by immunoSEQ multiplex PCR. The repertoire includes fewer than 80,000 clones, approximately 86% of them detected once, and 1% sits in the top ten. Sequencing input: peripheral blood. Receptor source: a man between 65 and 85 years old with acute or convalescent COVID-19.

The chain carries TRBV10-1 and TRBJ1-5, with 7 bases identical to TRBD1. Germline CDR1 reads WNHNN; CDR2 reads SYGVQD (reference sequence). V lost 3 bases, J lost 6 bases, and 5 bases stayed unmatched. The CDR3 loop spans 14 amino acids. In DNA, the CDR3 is TGCGCCAGCAGTGACGGGACAGTGACTCAGCCCCAGCATTTT. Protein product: CASSDGTVTQPQHF.

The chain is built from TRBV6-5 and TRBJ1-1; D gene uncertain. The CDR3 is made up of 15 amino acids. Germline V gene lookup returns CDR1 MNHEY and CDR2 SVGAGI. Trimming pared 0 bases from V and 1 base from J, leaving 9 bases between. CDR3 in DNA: TGTGCCAGCAGTTACTCAAGAGCCCAGAACACTGAAGCTTTCTTT. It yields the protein CASSYSRAQNTEAFF.

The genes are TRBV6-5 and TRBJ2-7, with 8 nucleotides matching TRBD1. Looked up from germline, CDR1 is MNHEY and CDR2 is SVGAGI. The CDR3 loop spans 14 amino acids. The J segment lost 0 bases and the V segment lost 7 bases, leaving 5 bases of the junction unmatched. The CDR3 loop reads CASIFDRGSYEQYF. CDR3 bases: TGTGCCAGCATATTTGACAGGGGCTCCTACGAGCAGTACTTC.

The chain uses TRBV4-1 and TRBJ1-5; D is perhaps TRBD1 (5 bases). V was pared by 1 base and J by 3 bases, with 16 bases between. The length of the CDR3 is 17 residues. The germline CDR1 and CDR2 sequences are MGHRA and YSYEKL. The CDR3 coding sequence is TGCGCCAGCAGCCAAGTGCCTTTAAGGGGAATCAATCAGCCCCAGCATTTT. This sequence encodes CASSQVPLRGINQPQHF.